Listed below are T cell receptor beta chains from one sample, sequenced in a study of cytomegalovirus exposure and HLA in healthy donors. Method: immunoSEQ multiplex PCR; TCRdb's copy keeps in-frame clones and lacks some. This repertoire shows fewer than 400,000 clones, roughly 85% found once; its top ten account for more than 0.8%. The sequencing input was PBMCs. The receptors were gathered from a woman between 18 and 29 years old in good health and CMV-seronegative. Both conserved end residues are part of each CDR3. The D gene is left open where the match is weak. A row's size may be missing; if present it is once, few, many or a size class.

clone_size j_call v_call d_call cdr3_aa cdr3_nt
- TRBJ2-5 TRBV5-1 - CASSGKLAGGTQYF TGCGCCAGCAGCGGAAAACTAGCTGGGGGGACCCAGTACTTC
once TRBJ2-1 TRBV7-3 - CASSLTRRGNEQFF TGTGCCAGCAGCTTAACGAGAAGGGGAAATGAGCAGTTCTTC
few TRBJ1-4 TRBV9 - CASSPSLGGRNEKLFF TGTGCCAGCAGCCCTTCCTTAGGAGGACGGAATGAAAAACTGTTTTTT
- TRBJ2-1 TRBV6-5 TRBD2 CASSQGLAFYNEQFF TGTGCCAGCAGTCAGGGACTAGCGTTCTACAATGAGCAGTTCTTC
- TRBJ2-7 TRBV7-9 - CASSPRVSYEQYF TGTGCCAGCAGCCCCCGTGTTAGCTACGAGCAGTACTTC
- TRBJ1-2 TRBV9 - CASSEREYGSIYGYTF TGTGCCAGCAGCGAGAGAGAATACGGGTCAATCTATGGCTACACCTTC
- TRBJ2-5 TRBV27 TRBD1 CASKTGVKETQYF TGTGCCAGCAAGACAGGGGTAAAAGAGACCCAGTACTTC
many TRBJ2-1 TRBV4-1 - CASSQRFYNEQFF TGCGCCAGCAGCCAGAGGTTCTATAATGAGCAGTTCTTC
- TRBJ2-5 TRBV12-5 TRBD2 CASGKPGLGETQYF TGTGCTAGTGGTAAACCGGGACTAGGCGAGACCCAGTACTTC
- TRBJ1-3 TRBV18 - CASSPDIGNTIYF TGTGCCAGCTCACCTGACATTGGAAACACCATATATTTT
- TRBJ2-7 TRBV5-4 - CASSLGLAEQYF TGTGCCAGCAGCTTGGGCCTAGCGGAGCAGTACTTC
- TRBJ2-5 TRBV29-1 TRBD1 CSAGQGRETQYF TGCAGCGCCGGACAGGGGAGGGAGACCCAGTACTTC
- TRBJ2-3 TRBV18 TRBD2 CASSPPNLAGGSTDTQYF TGTGCCAGCTCACCACCGAACCTAGCGGGAGGTAGCACAGATACGCAGTATTTT
- TRBJ1-2 TRBV2 TRBD1 CASSQGAQSYGYTF TGTGCCAGCAGCCAGGGGGCGCAGAGCTATGGCTACACCTTC
few TRBJ2-2 TRBV11-1 TRBD1 CASSLGQGTTGELFF TGTGCCAGCAGCCTGGGACAGGGGACCACCGGGGAGCTGTTTTTT
- TRBJ2-7 TRBV27 TRBD2 CASSNAGGGTTYEQYF TGTGCCAGCAGTAACGCGGGAGGGGGCACAACCTACGAGCAGTACTTC
- TRBJ2-7 TRBV18 TRBD1 CASSTGTGGREQYF TGTGCCAGCTCAACCGGGACAGGGGGCCGGGAGCAGTACTTC
- TRBJ1-2 TRBV4-3 - CASSQDTGREGYTF TGCGCCAGCAGCCAAGATACGGGGAGAGAGGGCTACACCTTC
- TRBJ2-7 TRBV19 TRBD1 CASSIDVTGRWQYF TGTGCCAGTAGTATAGATGTGACAGGGCGGTGGCAGTACTTC
- TRBJ2-1 TRBV19 TRBD1 CASSIEDRAYNEQFF TGTGCCAGTAGTATAGAAGACAGGGCGTACAATGAGCAGTTCTTC
- TRBJ2-7 TRBV7-9 TRBD1 CASSARSGTAYEQYF TGTGCCAGCAGCGCCCGCTCCGGGACAGCCTACGAGCAGTACTTC
- TRBJ1-2 TRBV29-1 TRBD1 CSVEVATGGLIMDYGYTF TGCAGCGTTGAAGTCGCGACAGGGGGGTTGATTATGGACTATGGCTACACCTTC
- TRBJ2-7 TRBV4-2 - CASSQADSWDYEQYF TGTGCCAGCAGCCAAGCGGACTCCTGGGACTACGAGCAGTACTTC